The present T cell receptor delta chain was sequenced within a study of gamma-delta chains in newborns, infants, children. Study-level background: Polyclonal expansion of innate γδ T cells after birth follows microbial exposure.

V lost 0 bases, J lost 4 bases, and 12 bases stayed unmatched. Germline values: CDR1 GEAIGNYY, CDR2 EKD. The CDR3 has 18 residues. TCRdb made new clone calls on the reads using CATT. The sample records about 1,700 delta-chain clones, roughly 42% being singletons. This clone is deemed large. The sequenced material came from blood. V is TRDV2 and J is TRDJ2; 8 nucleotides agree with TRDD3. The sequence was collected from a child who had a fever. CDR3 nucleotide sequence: TGTGCCTGTGACACCTTGAATAGGGGGATAGGCAAGACAGCACAACTCTTCTTT. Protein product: CACDTLNRGIGKTAQLFF.